Shown below are 15 T cell receptor beta chains from a single sample sequenced in a study of cytomegalovirus exposure and HLA in healthy donors. The primer mix had 60 Vbeta and 13 Jbeta primers. TCRdb's table, derived via immunoSEQ multiplex PCR, lists solely in-frame clones and lacks some. This repertoire shows just over 150,000 clones, approximately 72% found once; its top ten account for around 7%. What was sequenced was PBMCs. These receptors originate from a man aged 40-49 years in good health and CMV-seropositive.

Only a few counts were recorded for this clone. The CDR3 loop is CATSRDFRETQYF. The CDR3 DNA is TGTGCCACCAGCAGAGATTTTCGGGAGACCCAGTACTTC. J is TRBJ2-5 and V is TRBV15; no clear D. This CDR3 comprises 13 residues. Trimming pared 0 bases from V and 5 bases from J, leaving 7 bases between. The germline V gene encodes CDR1 LNHNV and CDR2 YYDKDF (reference sequence).

This clone has a handful of counts. V is TRBV10-3 and J is TRBJ2-5; TRBD1 agrees at 7 bases. Germline V gives CDR1 ENHRY, CDR2 SYGVKD. The V segment lost 4 bases and the J segment 1 base; nucleotides outside the gene matches: 0. The CDR3 extends over 13 amino acids. CDR3 amino acids: CAISGQGQETQYF. CDR3 bases: TGTGCCATCAGTGGACAGGGCCAAGAGACCCAGTACTTC.

V is TRBV19 and J is TRBJ1-4, with a weak D call TRBD1 (5 bases). This CDR3 contains 15 residues. Per the germline V gene, CDR1 is LNHDA and CDR2 is SQIVND (reference sequence). Trimming removed 4 bases from V and 0 bases from J, with 9 bases in between. CDR3 amino acids: CASSTTGSTNEKLFF. The CDR3 DNA is TGTGCCAGTAGTACTACAGGCTCAACTAATGAAAAACTGTTTTTT.

The rearrangement joins TRBV28 to TRBJ2-2; the D gene is possibly TRBD1 (5 bases). The germline CDR1 and CDR2 sequences are MDHEN and SYDVKM. The CDR3 is 12 residues long. Trimming left V 6 bases short and J 6 bases short, with 8 bases between. CDR3 region: CASRRGSGELFF. The CDR3 coding sequence is TGTGCCAGCAGAAGGGGATCCGGGGAGCTGTTTTTT.

V usage is TRBV27 and J usage is TRBJ2-7, with 11 bases fitting TRBD2. Germline CDR1 and CDR2: MNHEY and SMNVEV (reference sequence). CDR3 length: 15 residues. V lost 6 bases and J lost 6; bases outside the gene matches: 10. This chain's CDR3 is CASRPGTSGLGEQYF. In DNA form, the CDR3 reads TGTGCCAGCAGGCCCGGGACTAGCGGTCTAGGCGAGCAGTACTTC.

The genes are TRBV7-9 and TRBJ1-1; D unresolved. The V gene lost 2 bases and the J gene lost 1 base, with 11 bases spanning the gap. The CDR3 sequence is 15 residues long. CDR1 and CDR2 (germline): SEHNR, FQNEAQ (reference sequence). CDR3 sequence reads: CASSLIVGANTEAFF. The CDR3 bases are TGTGCCAGCAGCTTAATTGTCGGTGCGAACACTGAAGCTTTCTTT.

The rearrangement links TRBV7-2 to TRBJ2-4; D is possibly TRBD1 (6 bases). This CDR3 spans 13 amino acids. The germline V and J ends were trimmed by 1 base and 12 bases, with 13 bases remaining between them. Germline CDR1 SGHTA, CDR2 FQGNSA. The CDR3 nucleotides read TGTGCCAGCAGCTTAGAACAGGGTGAGACTCAGTACTTC. This gives the protein CASSLEQGETQYF. Looking up the rest from reference TRBV7-2 and TRBJ2-4 gives the full variable domain: GAGVSQSPSNKVTEKGKDVELRCDPISGHTALYWYRQSLGQGLEFLIYFQGNSAPDKSGLPSDRFSAERTGGSVSTLTIQRTQQEDSAVYLCASSLEQGETQYFGAGTRLSVL.

The chain couples TRBV18 to TRBJ1-2, with 7 bases that match TRBD1. The V and J ends lost 3 bases and 8 bases, in that order; junction bases with no gene match: 12. This CDR3 region has 15 residues. Germline CDR1 reads KGHSH; CDR2 reads LQKENI. CDR3 sequence reads: CASSPRRDSLGGYTF. CDR3 coding DNA: TGTGCCAGCTCACCGAGAAGGGACAGTCTGGGGGGCTACACCTTC.

This rearrangement joins TRBV7-9 to TRBJ2-2; D is undetermined. Trimming took 4 bases from V and 5 from J, leaving 2 bases between them. This CDR3 is built from 11 residues. CDR1 and CDR2 from the germline V gene are SEHNR and FQNEAQ (reference sequence). CDR3 sequence (DNA): TGTGCCAGCAGCTCAACCGGGGAGCTGTTTTTT. It yields the protein CASSSTGELFF.

The V gene is TRBV7-3, the J gene TRBJ1-2, with 9 bases that match TRBD1. The V gene end was trimmed by 7 bases and the J gene end by 8 bases; junction bases not matched to a gene: 14. The germline CDR1 and CDR2 sequences are SGHTA and FQGTGA. The length of the CDR3 is 15 residues. The CDR3, as DNA: TGTGCCAGCAACCCTGGACCGGGACAGGGCAAAGGCTACACCTTC. It encodes CASNPGPGQGKGYTF.

This clone has more than one count but fewer than ten. The chain couples TRBV2 to TRBJ2-1; 8 bases are shared with TRBD2. This CDR3 contains 16 residues. Germline V gene data show CDR1 as SNHLY and CDR2 as FYNNEI. The V gene end was trimmed by 6 bases and the J gene end by 0 bases; junction bases not matched to a gene: 7. The CDR3 sequence: CASSPGGDFSYNEQFF. For the CDR3, the DNA is TGTGCCAGCAGCCCCGGGGGGGATTTCTCCTACAATGAGCAGTTCTTC.

V gene TRBV6-5 combines with J gene TRBJ2-7, with D unclear. Trimming removed 6 bases at V and 3 bases at J, with 9 bases between. The CDR3 is 12 amino acids. Germline V lookup: CDR1 MNHEY, CDR2 SVGAGI. CDR3 in amino acids: CASRGPDYEQYF. CDR3 bases: TGTGCCAGCAGGGGCCCAGACTACGAGCAGTACTTC.

The rearrangement joins TRBV27 to TRBJ2-7, with 14 bases aligning to TRBD2. The CDR3 contains 18 residues. The ends lost 3 bases at V and 4 bases at J; junction bases unmatched: 11. Germline V gene lookup returns CDR1 MNHEY and CDR2 SMNVEV (reference sequence). CDR3 sequence reads: CASSFEGLAGAKGYEQYF. CDR3 in DNA: TGTGCCAGCAGTTTCGAGGGACTAGCGGGGGCAAAGGGGTACGAGCAGTACTTC.

V gene TRBV6-5 combines with J gene TRBJ2-4; 10 nucleotides agree with TRBD1. Losses at the gene ends were 6 bases for V and 7 bases for J; bases not matched to a gene: 3. Looked up from germline, CDR1 is MNHEY and CDR2 is SVGAGI. The CDR3 covers 13 residues. In nucleotides, the CDR3 is TGTGCCAGCAGCCCGGACAGGGGGAACATTCAGTACTTC. Protein sequence: CASSPDRGNIQYF.

V gene TRBV11-2 combines with J gene TRBJ1-2; D perhaps matches TRBD1 (6 bases). The V and J ends lost 0 bases and 4 bases respectively, with 9 bases between them. Per germline, CDR1 SGHAT and CDR2 FQNNGV. There are 14 residues in the CDR3. This chain's CDR3 is CASSLDRGGYGYTF. In DNA form, the CDR3 reads TGTGCCAGCAGCTTAGACAGGGGCGGCTATGGCTACACCTTC.